The 29 T cell receptor beta chains listed next were all sequenced from one sample in a study of molecular identifiers for immune sequencing clone quantification. TCRdb ran MiXCR on the PCR reads and lists one entry per CDR3 protein. Found here are roughly 630,000 distinct CDR3 sequences, about 25% of them singletons; the top ten hold about 0.84%. The sample comprised naive CD8+ T cells from blood, with Jurkat cell RNA spiked in. As to subset: FACS-sorted CD8+CD4-CCR7+CD45RA+ naive T cells. The receptors stem from a human donor in good health. Some libraries in this study had Jurkat cell RNA spiked in.

This clonotype was observed at least ten times. The V call is TRBV20-1, the J call TRBJ2-5, with 8 bases aligning to TRBD1. Germline V lookup: CDR1 DFQATT, CDR2 SNEGSKA (reference sequence). The length of the CDR3 is 16 residues. V shed 0 bases, J shed 1 base, and the junction held 7 bases outside the gene matches. CDR3 in amino acids: CSARDRWGQVQETQYF. CDR3 coding DNA: TGCAGTGCTAGAGATCGCTGGGGACAGGTCCAAGAGACCCAGTACTTC.

Regarding this clonotype: No conserved phenylalanine or tryptophan is present at the end of the CDR3, so a read error is the likely explanation. This sequence joins TRBV5-6 and TRBJ2-3, with D unresolved. V gave up 0 bases and J gave up 3 bases, with 17 bases separating them. The germline V gene has CDR1 SGHDT and CDR2 YYEEEE. This CDR3 region has 17 residues. The CDR3 region is CASSLGLGMMLTDTQYY. The CDR3 nucleotides are TGTGCCAGCAGCTTGGGGTTGGGGATGATGTTAACAGATACGCAGTATTAT.

This clonotype was seen many times. The CDR3 loop reads CASSPSNTGELFF. The CDR3 region has the DNA TGTGCCAGCAGCCCATCGAACACCGGGGAGCTGTTTTTT. The chain has TRBV7-3 and TRBJ2-2; D not certain. In germline, CDR1 is SGHTA, CDR2 FQGTGA. Trimming took 5 bases from V and 0 from J, leaving 4 bases between them. The CDR3 loop spans 13 amino acids.

This clonotype occurred many times. V gene TRBV7-9 combines with J gene TRBJ2-5, with 9 bases lining up with TRBD1. This CDR3 is built from 16 residues. The germline CDR1 and CDR2 sequences are SEHNR and FQNEAQ (reference sequence). The J segment lost 4 bases and the V segment lost 4 bases, leaving 10 bases of the junction unmatched. CDR3 in amino acids: CASSSVPGQGPETQYF. The CDR3 region has the DNA TGTGCCAGCAGCTCCGTCCCGGGACAGGGACCAGAGACCCAGTACTTC. Full variable domain (remainder filled in from reference TRBV7-9 and TRBJ2-5): DTGVSQNPRHKITKRGQNVTFRCDPISEHNRLYWYRQTLGQGPEFLTYFQNEAQLEKSRLLSDRFSAERPKGSFSTLEIQRTEQGDSAMYLCASSSVPGQGPETQYFGPGTRLLVL.

A remark on this clonotype: A much larger clone is a single base away; this may be a read error. No conserved phenylalanine or tryptophan ends this CDR3, so it is likely a read error. This chain uses TRBV7-3 with TRBJ2-1; the match to TRBD2 covers 7 bases. The CDR3 consists of 16 residues. The V gene's germline CDR1 is SGHTA and CDR2 FQGTGA. The V segment lost 2 bases and the J segment 9 bases; nucleotides outside the gene matches: 13. The chain's CDR3 is CASSLVPSGKMSEQFL. CDR3 sequence (DNA): TGTGCCAGCAGCTTAGTTCCTAGCGGTAAGATGAGTGAGCAGTTCCTC.

This clonotype was picked up many times. The chain is built from TRBV7-2 and TRBJ2-7, with 10 bases identical to TRBD2. V was pared by 5 bases and J by 5 bases, with 9 bases of the junction left unmatched. The CDR3 runs 15 residues. Looked up from germline, CDR1 is SGHTA and CDR2 is FQGNSA. Here the CDR3 DNA reads TGTGCCAGCAGCCCCGTGGTAGCGGGAGGCCACGAGCAGTACTTC. It is translated as CASSPVVAGGHEQYF.

In regard to this clonotype: The junction departs from the called germline gene at one end, perhaps through a read error. V gene TRBV14 combines with J gene TRBJ1-1, with TRBD1 as a possible D gene (5 bases). This CDR3 comprises 14 residues. Germline values: CDR1 SGHDN, CDR2 FVKESK. CDR3 in DNA: TGTGCCAGCAGCAATGAAGGGGATAACACTGAAGTTTTCTTT. Protein product: CASSNEGDNTEVFF.

This clonotype was recorded at least ten times. This sequence joins TRBV29-1 and TRBJ2-3; TRBD1 agrees at 12 bases. CDR1 is SQVTM and CDR2 is ANQGSEA in the germline V gene. The V and J ends lost 2 bases and 3 bases, in that order; junction bases with no gene match: 12. This CDR3 has 18 residues. The CDR3 reads CSVEPGTGGLWSTDTQYF. The CDR3 bases are TGCAGCGTTGAACCCGGGACAGGGGGCTTATGGTCAACAGATACGCAGTATTTT.

The rearrangement links TRBV7-3 to TRBJ2-1, with TRBD2 identical over 11 bases. J gave up 7 bases and V 4 bases, and 6 bases lay outside the gene matches. Looked up from germline, CDR1 is SGHTA and CDR2 is FQGTGA. There are 15 residues in the CDR3. DNA of the CDR3: TGTGCCAGCAGCTCGTATAGCGGGAGGGGGAATGAGCAGTTCTTC. Amino acids: CASSSYSGRGNEQFF.

The CDR3 reads CSARDAGGGLYEQYF. The CDR3 DNA follows: TGCAGTGCTAGAGACGCTGGCGGGGGTCTCTACGAGCAGTACTTC. This chain connects TRBV20-1 to TRBJ2-7, with 7 bases lining up with TRBD2. CDR1 and CDR2 (germline): DFQATT, SNEGSKA (reference sequence). This CDR3 contains 15 residues. Trimming at V came to 0 bases and at J to 3 bases, leaving 8 bases not matched to a gene.

This clonotype came up many times. The CDR3 DNA follows: TGTGCCAGCAGTTACCGCGGCGGGGGGAGTACAGATACGCAGTATTTT. It yields the protein CASSYRGGGSTDTQYF. The gene calls are TRBV6-5 and TRBJ2-3, with 8 nucleotides matching TRBD2. From germline, CDR1 is MNHEY and CDR2 SVGAGI. The junction had 7 bases not matched to a gene; V was cut back by 2 bases and J by 3 bases. This CDR3 comprises 16 residues.

The rearrangement uses TRBV6-1 and TRBJ1-6, with D possibly TRBD1 on 5 matching bases. The V and J ends lost 2 bases and 8 bases respectively, with 13 bases between them. The CDR3 runs 15 residues. Per the germline V gene, CDR1 is MNHNS and CDR2 is SASEGT. This CDR3 is CASSETGAAYSPLHF. CDR3 nucleotides: TGTGCCAGCAGTGAAACAGGAGCCGCATATTCACCCCTCCACTTT.

This clonotype has just a few counts. The V and J genes are TRBV27 and TRBJ2-3, with D possibly matching TRBD1 (6 bases). The CDR3 consists of 17 residues. Per germline, CDR1 MNHEY and CDR2 SMNVEV (reference sequence). Between the trimmed V and J ends, which lost 6 bases and 0 bases, there was a span of 19 bases. As DNA, the CDR3 is TGTGCCAGCAGCCCTGACACAGGGTCCCCTAGCACAGATACGCAGTATTTT. This gives the protein CASSPDTGSPSTDTQYF.

This clonotype was seen more than once but under ten times. This chain connects TRBV20-1 to TRBJ2-7; D might be TRBD2 (7 bases). CDR3 length equals 15 residues. Trimming pared 0 bases from V and 5 bases from J, leaving 17 bases between. Germline lookup yields CDR1 DFQATT and CDR2 SNEGSKA (reference sequence). CDR3 in amino acids: CSARDSRGALNEQYF. CDR3 nucleotide sequence: TGCAGTGCTAGAGATTCTCGGGGGGCCCTTAACGAGCAGTACTTC.

This clonotype was picked up one time. A clone one base away is much larger, so this may be a read error. CDR3 nucleotide sequence: TGCAGTGCTAGAGATCCCGGGAGTACCCCCATGAACACTGAAGCTTTCTTT. As protein: CSARDPGSTPMNTEAFF. The rearrangement uses TRBV20-1 and TRBJ1-1; D ambiguous. The germline V gene has CDR1 DFQATT and CDR2 SNEGSKA (reference sequence). The CDR3 sequence is 17 residues long. V was cut by 0 bases and J by 0 bases, with 17 bases left in between.

The chain's CDR3 is CASSDGTGEAYEQYF. The CDR3, as DNA: TGTGCCAGCAGCGACGGGACAGGGGAAGCCTACGAGCAGTACTTC. The chain recombines TRBV28 with TRBJ2-7; the match to TRBD1 covers 10 bases. The germline V gene has CDR1 MDHEN and CDR2 SYDVKM. V lost 6 bases to trimming and J lost 2 bases; unmatched junction nucleotides: 7. This CDR3 comprises 15 residues.

This clonotype has only a few counts. The rearrangement uses TRBV5-4 and TRBJ2-2; 7 bases fit TRBD1. This CDR3 spans 15 amino acids. The germline V gene has CDR1 SGHNT and CDR2 YYREEE (reference sequence). Germline trimming cut 6 bases from V and 5 bases from J; bases unmatched to any gene: 10. Written as DNA, the CDR3 is TGTGCCAGCACGAATTACAGGGGCGGAACCGGGGAGCTGTTTTTT. Its translation: CASTNYRGGTGELFF. Supplemented by reference TRBV5-4 and TRBJ2-2, the full variable domain reads ETGVTQSPTHLIKTRGQQVTLRCSSQSGHNTVSWYQQALGQGPQFIFQYYREEENGRGNFPPRFSGLQFPNYSSELNVNALELDDSALYLCASTNYRGGTGELFFGEGSRLTVL.

This clonotype was found many times. CDR3 sequence: CASSLGNYGYTF. CDR3 DNA sequence: TGTGCCAGCAGTTTAGGAAACTATGGCTACACCTTC. V and J are TRBV12-3 or TRBV12-4 and TRBJ1-2; D gene uncertain. V gave up 1 base and J gave up 2 bases, with 2 bases separating them. There are 12 residues in the CDR3.

This clonotype was observed a few times. A much larger clone lies one base from this, so it may be a read error. The J gene is TRBJ2-1, the V gene TRBV29-1; either TRBD1 or TRBD2 may supply D (5 bases each). This CDR3 region has 13 residues. The germline V gene encodes CDR1 SQVTM and CDR2 ANQGSEA. CDR3 nucleotides: TGCAGCGTTGTGGCCCGGGGCTACAATGAGCGGTTCTTC. Translating gives CSVVARGYNERFF.

This chain joins TRBV3-1 and TRBJ2-5, with 8 positions matching TRBD1. V shed 4 bases, J shed 5 bases, and the junction held 12 bases outside the gene matches. Germline CDR1 reads LGHDT; CDR2 reads YNNKEL (reference sequence). The CDR3 has 16 amino acids. In DNA form, the CDR3 reads TGTGCCAGCAGCCTGGACAGGGTAATTCGTGGTGAGACCCAGTACTTC. Its translation: CASSLDRVIRGETQYF.

This clonotype was observed many times. The rearrangement links TRBV27 to TRBJ2-3, with TRBD2 matching 7 bases. This CDR3 has 14 amino acids. Germline trimming cut 6 bases from V and 4 bases from J; bases unmatched to any gene: 7. Per germline, CDR1 MNHEY and CDR2 SMNVEV (reference sequence). The CDR3 loop is CASRELTSPDTQYF. CDR3 coding DNA: TGTGCCAGCAGGGAACTGACTAGCCCAGATACGCAGTATTTT.

This clonotype was recorded a few times. The rearrangement joins TRBV4-1 to TRBJ2-5; D not certain. The germline V gene encodes CDR1 MGHRA and CDR2 YSYEKL. V lost 1 base and J lost 5, with 5 bases in between. This CDR3 contains 12 residues. The CDR3 bases are TGCGCCAGCAGCCAAGGGTTCGAGACCCAGTACTTC. Translated, it gives CASSQGFETQYF.

The chain couples TRBV30 to TRBJ2-1, with D tentatively TRBD2 (5 bases). The CDR3 contains 15 residues. From germline, CDR1 is GTSNPN and CDR2 SVGIG (reference sequence). The V end was cut by 0 bases, the J end by 0 bases, with 9 bases between. The CDR3 protein is CAWSVDLSSYNEQFF. CDR3 sequence (DNA): TGTGCCTGGAGTGTGGACTTGAGCTCCTACAATGAGCAGTTCTTC.

This clonotype was recorded a few times. The genes are TRBV4-1 and TRBJ1-4; 9 positions match TRBD1. Looked up from germline, CDR1 is MGHRA and CDR2 is YSYEKL. The CDR3 is made up of 18 amino acids. V lost 1 base to trimming and J lost 2 bases; unmatched junction nucleotides: 8. This CDR3 is CASSQGDRGFGTNEKLFF. CDR3 sequence (DNA): TGCGCCAGCAGCCAAGGAGACAGGGGGTTCGGGACTAATGAAAAACTGTTTTTT.

A note on this clonotype: The junction shows a germline mismatch at one end, possibly a read error. The chain links TRBV6-2 or TRBV6-3 to TRBJ2-7; possible D gene TRBD1, 5 bases. Germline lookup yields CDR1 MNHEY and CDR2 SVGEGT. The CDR3 consists of 16 residues. Written as DNA, the CDR3 is TGTGCCAGCAGTTACGATAGTAGGGGCCTGTCCTACGCGCAGTACTTC. Protein: CASSYDSRGLSYAQYF.

To note about this clonotype: Given a much more abundant clone one base away, this may be a read error. In DNA, the CDR3 is TGCGCCAGCAGCCAAGGTTTTTCGGCGGGTCGCACAGATACGCAGTATTTT. The encoded protein is CASSQGFSAGRTDTQYF. V gene TRBV4-3 combines with J gene TRBJ2-3, with D possibly matching TRBD2 (5 bases). This CDR3 is built from 17 residues. In germline, CDR1 is LGHNA, CDR2 YSLEER. V gave up 1 base and J gave up 1 base, with 15 bases separating them.

The rearrangement uses TRBV4-1 and TRBJ1-4; 12 bases match TRBD1. In germline, CDR1 is MGHRA, CDR2 YSYEKL. V dropped 4 bases and J dropped 8; count of bases not matched to a gene: 8. The CDR3 runs 16 residues. CDR3 sequence reads: CASSRISGTGGEKLFF. The DNA of the CDR3 is TGCGCCAGCAGCCGTATCTCCGGGACAGGGGGCGAAAAACTGTTTTTT.

The chain uses TRBV6-1 and TRBJ2-2, with TRBD1 matching over 7 bases. J was trimmed by 6 bases and V by 7 bases; bases with no gene match: 11. CDR3 size: 15 residues. Looked up from germline, CDR1 is MNHNS and CDR2 is SASEGT. The CDR3, as DNA: TGTGCCAGCAAGCTGGATAGGACAGGTTCCGGGGAGCTGTTTTTT. It codes for CASKLDRTGSGELFF.

In its sample, this clonotype was seen many times. The chain couples TRBV24-1 to TRBJ2-1; no clear D. This CDR3 spans 12 amino acids. The V gene's germline CDR1 is KGHDR and CDR2 SFDVKD. Trimming pared 5 bases from V and 8 bases from J, leaving 9 bases between. The CDR3: CATSAFGHEQFF. The CDR3 DNA follows: TGTGCCACCAGTGCTTTTGGTCATGAGCAGTTCTTC.